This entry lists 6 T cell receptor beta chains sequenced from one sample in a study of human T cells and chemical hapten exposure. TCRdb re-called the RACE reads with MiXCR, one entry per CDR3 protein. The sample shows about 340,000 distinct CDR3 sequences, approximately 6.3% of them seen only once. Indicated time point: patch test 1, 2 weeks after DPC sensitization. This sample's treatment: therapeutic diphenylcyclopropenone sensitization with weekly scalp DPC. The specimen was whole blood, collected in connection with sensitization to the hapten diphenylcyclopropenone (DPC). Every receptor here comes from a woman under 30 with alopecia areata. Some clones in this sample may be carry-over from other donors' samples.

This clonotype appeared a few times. CDR3 DNA sequence: TGCAGCGTTGATGTGGGACAGGCCTTTGGGGATGAGCAGTTCTTC. Protein sequence: CSVDVGQAFGDEQFF. The gene calls are TRBV29-1 and TRBJ2-1; 8 bases map to TRBD1. CDR1 is SQVTM, CDR2 ANQGSEA, per germline. J was trimmed by 8 bases and V by 3 bases; bases with no gene match: 12. The CDR3 sequence is 15 residues long.

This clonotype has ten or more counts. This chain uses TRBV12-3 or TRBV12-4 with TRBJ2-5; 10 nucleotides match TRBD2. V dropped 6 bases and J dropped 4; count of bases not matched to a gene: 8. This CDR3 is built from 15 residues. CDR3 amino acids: CASRLSGGAPETQYF. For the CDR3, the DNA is TGTGCCAGCAGACTGAGCGGGGGGGCCCCAGAGACCCAGTACTTC.

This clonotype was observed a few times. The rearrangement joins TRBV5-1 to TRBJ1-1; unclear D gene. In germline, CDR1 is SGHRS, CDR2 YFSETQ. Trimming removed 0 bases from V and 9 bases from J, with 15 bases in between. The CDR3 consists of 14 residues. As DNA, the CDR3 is TGCGCCAGCAGCTTGGGGGATTTTCTGGGGAAAGCTTTCTTT. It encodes CASSLGDFLGKAFF.

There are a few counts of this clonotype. The CDR3 sequence: CASSERGGLGEKLFF. The CDR3 region has the DNA TGTGCCAGCAGTGAGAGAGGGGGCTTGGGTGAAAAACTGTTTTTT. The chain links TRBV6-1 to TRBJ1-4, with 7 positions matching TRBD1. The CDR3 consists of 15 residues. Germline V gene data show CDR1 as MNHNS and CDR2 as SASEGT. J was trimmed by 7 bases and V by 3 bases; bases with no gene match: 8.

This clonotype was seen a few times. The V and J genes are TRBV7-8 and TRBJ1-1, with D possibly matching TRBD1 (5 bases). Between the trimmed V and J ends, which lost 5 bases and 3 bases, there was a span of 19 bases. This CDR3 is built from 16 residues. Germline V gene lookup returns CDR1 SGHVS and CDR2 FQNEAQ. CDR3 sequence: CASSHSGAGRHTEAFF. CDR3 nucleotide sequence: TGTGCCAGCAGCCACTCTGGGGCGGGGCGACACACTGAAGCTTTCTTT.

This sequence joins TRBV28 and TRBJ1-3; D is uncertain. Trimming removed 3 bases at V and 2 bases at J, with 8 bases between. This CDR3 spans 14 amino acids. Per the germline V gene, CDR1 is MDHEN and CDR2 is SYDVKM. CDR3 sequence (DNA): TGTGCCAGCAGTTTTCGGCCCACTGGAAACACCATATATTTT. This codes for CASSFRPTGNTIYF.